The T cell receptor (beta chain) under discussion was sequenced for a study of blood T cell repertoires in COVID-19. Study information: From the United States, Italy and Spain came samples of acute and convalescent COVID-19.

Participants, about 18 to 90 years old, spanned under 25 US areas. The CDR3 has 14 residues. Trimming stripped 3 bases from V and 2 bases from J, with 10 bases between. From germline, CDR1 is SEHNR and CDR2 FQNEAQ (reference sequence). Per the study methods: Reference gene primer amplification yielded estimated nucleated cell counts. TCRdb's table, derived via immunoSEQ multiplex PCR, lists solely in-frame clones and lacks some. Clone size and the V and J calls come from that table; the DNA yielded D and trimming. The data contain about 410,000 clones, less than 95% of them singletons. The specimen sequenced was PBMCs or T cells enriched from blood (not recorded which). This chain links TRBV7-9 with TRBJ1-1, with unresolved D. This TCR came from a man younger than 35 who had recovered from COVID-19. CDR3 nucleotide sequence: TGTGCCAGCAGCTTCGATGTAGAAAACACTGAAGCTTTCTTT. This translates into CASSFDVENTEAFF. The whole variable domain, filled in from reference TRBV7-9 and TRBJ1-1, reads DTGVSQNPRHKITKRGQNVTFRCDPISEHNRLYWYRQTLGQGPEFLTYFQNEAQLEKSRLLSDRFSAERPKGSFSTLEIQRTEQGDSAMYLCASSFDVENTEAFFGQGTRLTVV.